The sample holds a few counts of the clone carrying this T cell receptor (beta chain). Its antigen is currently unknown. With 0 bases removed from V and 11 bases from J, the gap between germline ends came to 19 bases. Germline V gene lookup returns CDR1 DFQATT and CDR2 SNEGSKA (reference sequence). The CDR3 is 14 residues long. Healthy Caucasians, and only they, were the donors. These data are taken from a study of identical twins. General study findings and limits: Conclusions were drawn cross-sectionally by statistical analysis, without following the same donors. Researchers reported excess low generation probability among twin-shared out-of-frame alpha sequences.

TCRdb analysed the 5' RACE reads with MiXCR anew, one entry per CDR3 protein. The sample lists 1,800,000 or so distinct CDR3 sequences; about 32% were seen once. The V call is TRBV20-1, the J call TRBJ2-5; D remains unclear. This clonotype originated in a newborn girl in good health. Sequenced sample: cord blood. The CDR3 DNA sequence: TGCAGTGCTAGAGACCGACTCCTCTACAATGAGCAGTACTTC. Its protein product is CSARDRLLYNEQYF.